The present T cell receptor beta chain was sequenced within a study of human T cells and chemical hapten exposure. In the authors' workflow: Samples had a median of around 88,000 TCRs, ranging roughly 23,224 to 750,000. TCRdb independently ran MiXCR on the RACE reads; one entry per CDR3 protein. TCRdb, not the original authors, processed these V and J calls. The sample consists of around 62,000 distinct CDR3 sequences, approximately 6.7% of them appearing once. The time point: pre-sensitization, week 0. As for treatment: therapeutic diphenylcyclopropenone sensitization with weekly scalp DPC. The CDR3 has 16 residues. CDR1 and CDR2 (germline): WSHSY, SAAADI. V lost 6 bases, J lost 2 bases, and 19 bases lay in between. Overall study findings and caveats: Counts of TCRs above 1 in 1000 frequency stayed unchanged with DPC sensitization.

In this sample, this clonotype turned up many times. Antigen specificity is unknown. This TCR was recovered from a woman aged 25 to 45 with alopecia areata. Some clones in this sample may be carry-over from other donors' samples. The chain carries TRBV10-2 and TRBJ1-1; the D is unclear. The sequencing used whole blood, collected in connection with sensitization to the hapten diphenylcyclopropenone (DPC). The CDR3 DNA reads TGCGCCAGCAGATTCCGGTTTGGAGACCCCAACACTGAAGCTTTCTTT. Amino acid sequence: CASRFRFGDPNTEAFF.